This T cell receptor beta chain was captured by sequencing in a study of cytomegalovirus exposure and HLA in healthy donors. Turning to the study itself: The 120 validation repertoires used the same platform as the roughly 670 first-cohort repertoires (as reported by a later analysis). Findings and limits, study-wide: There were 160 or so TCR beta chains listed as cytomegalovirus-associated.

As concerns this clone: Its antigen is currently unknown.

The table came from immunoSEQ multiplex PCR; TCRdb's copy has only in-frame clones and leaves some out. Of about 64,000 clones in the sample, approximately 90% were seen once. The receptor was isolated from a young woman in good health and CMV-seronegative. The source material was PBMCs.

DNA for the CDR3: TGTGCCAGCAGCCCTGACAGTTATACGCAGTATTTT. Translated, it gives CASSPDSYTQYF. The rearrangement links TRBV5-4 to TRBJ2-3, with a tentative D call TRBD1 (5 bases). The CDR3 loop spans 12 amino acids. V gave up 4 bases and J gave up 7 bases, with 10 bases separating them. Germline loops: CDR1 SGHNT, CDR2 YYREEE (reference sequence).